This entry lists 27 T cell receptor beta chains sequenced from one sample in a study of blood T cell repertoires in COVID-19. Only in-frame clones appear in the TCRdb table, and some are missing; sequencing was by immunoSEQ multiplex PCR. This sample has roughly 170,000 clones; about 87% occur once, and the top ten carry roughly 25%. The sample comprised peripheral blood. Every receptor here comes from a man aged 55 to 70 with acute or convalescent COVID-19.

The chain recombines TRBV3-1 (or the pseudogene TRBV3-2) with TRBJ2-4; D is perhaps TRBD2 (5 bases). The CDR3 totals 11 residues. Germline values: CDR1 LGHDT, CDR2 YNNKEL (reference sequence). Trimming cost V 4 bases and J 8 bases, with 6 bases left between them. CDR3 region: CASSPGDIQYF. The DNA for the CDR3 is TGTGCCAGCAGCCCCGGGGACATTCAGTACTTC.

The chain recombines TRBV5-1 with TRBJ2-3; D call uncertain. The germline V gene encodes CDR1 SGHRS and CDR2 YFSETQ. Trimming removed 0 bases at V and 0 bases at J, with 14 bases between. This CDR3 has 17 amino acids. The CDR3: CASSLDSLTTSTDTQYF. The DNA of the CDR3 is TGCGCCAGCAGCTTGGACAGTCTTACAACTAGCACAGATACGCAGTATTTT.

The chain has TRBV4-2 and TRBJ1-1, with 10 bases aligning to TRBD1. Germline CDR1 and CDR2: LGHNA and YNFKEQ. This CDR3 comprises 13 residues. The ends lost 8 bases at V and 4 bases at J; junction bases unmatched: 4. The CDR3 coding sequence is TGTGCCAGCGGAAGGACAGGGGGCACTGAAGCTTTCTTT. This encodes CASGRTGGTEAFF.

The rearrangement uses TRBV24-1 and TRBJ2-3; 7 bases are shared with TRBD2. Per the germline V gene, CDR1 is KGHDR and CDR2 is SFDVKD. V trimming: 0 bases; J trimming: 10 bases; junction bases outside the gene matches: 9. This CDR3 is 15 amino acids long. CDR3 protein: CATSDLPKAGEAQYF. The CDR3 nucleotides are TGTGCCACCAGTGATTTGCCGAAGGCGGGAGAGGCGCAGTATTTT.

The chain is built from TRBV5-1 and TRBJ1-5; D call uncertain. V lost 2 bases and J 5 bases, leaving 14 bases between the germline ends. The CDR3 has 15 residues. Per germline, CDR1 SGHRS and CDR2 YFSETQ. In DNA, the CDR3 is TGCGCCAGCAGCTTTGGCATCGGGGTCGATCAGCCCCAGCATTTT. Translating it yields CASSFGIGVDQPQHF.

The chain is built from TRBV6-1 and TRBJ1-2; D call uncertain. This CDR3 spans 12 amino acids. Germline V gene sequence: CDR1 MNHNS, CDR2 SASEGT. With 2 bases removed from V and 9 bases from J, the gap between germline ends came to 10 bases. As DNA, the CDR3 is TGTGCCAGCAGTGAATCTAGTGTTCGCTACACCTTC. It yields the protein CASSESSVRYTF.

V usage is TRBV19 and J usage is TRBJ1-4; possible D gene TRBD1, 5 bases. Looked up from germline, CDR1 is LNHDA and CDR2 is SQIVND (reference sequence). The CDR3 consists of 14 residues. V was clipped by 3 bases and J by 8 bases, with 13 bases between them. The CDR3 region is CASSMAQVQEKLFF. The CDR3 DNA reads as TGTGCCAGTAGTATGGCACAGGTCCAGGAAAAACTGTTTTTT.

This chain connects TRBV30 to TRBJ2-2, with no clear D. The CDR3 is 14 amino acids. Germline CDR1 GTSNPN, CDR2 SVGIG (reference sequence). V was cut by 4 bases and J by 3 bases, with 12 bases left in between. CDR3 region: CAWKTAADTGELFF. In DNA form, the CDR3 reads TGTGCCTGGAAAACAGCTGCCGACACCGGGGAGCTGTTTTTT.

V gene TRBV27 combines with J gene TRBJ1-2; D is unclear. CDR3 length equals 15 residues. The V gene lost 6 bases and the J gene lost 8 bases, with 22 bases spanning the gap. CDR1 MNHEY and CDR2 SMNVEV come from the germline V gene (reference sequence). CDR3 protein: CASSYARARLEGYTF. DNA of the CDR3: TGTGCCAGCAGCTATGCCCGGGCCCGACTAGAGGGCTACACCTTC.

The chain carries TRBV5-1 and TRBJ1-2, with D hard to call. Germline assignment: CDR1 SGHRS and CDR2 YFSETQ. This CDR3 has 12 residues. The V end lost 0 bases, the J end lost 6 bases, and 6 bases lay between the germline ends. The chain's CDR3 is CASSLAADGYTF. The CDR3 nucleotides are TGCGCCAGCAGCTTGGCTGCAGATGGCTACACCTTC.

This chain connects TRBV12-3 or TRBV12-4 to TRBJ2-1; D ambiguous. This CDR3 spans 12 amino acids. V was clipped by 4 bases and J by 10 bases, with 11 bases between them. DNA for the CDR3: TGTGCCAGCAGTTACAGCACTGTCGAGCAGTTCTTC. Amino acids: CASSYSTVEQFF.

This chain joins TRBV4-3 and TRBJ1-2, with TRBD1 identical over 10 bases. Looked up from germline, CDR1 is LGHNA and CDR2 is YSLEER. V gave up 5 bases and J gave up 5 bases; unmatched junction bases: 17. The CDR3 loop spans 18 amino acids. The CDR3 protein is CASSTRDRGEVPDYGYTF. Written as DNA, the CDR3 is TGCGCCAGCAGCACCCGGGACAGGGGCGAAGTTCCTGATTATGGCTACACCTTC.

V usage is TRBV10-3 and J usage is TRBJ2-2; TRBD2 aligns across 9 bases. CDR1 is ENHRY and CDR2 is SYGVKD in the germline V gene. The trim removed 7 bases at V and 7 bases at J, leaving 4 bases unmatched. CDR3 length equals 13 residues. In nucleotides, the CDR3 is TGTGCCATCAAGGAGCGGGAGGACGGGGAGCTGTTTTTT. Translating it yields CAIKEREDGELFF.

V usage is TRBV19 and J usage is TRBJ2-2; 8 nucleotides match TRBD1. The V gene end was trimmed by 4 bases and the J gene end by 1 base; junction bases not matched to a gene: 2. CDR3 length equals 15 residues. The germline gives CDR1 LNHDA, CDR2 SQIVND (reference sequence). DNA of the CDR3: TGTGCCAGTAGTACAGGACAGGGGAACACCGGGGAGCTGTTTTTT. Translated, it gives CASSTGQGNTGELFF.

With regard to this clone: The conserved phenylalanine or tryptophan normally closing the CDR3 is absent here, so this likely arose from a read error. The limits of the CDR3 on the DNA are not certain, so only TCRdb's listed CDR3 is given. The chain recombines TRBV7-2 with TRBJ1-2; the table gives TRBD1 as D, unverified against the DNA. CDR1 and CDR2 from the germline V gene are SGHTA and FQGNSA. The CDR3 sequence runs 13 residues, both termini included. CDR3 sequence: CASSGRDRETLIY.

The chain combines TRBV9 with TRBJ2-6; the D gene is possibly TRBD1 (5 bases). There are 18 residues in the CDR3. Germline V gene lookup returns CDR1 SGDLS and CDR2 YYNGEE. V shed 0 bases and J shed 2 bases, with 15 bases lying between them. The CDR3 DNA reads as TGTGCCAGCAGCGTAGCCGCAGGGTTAAGAGCTGGGGCCAACGTCCTGACTTTC. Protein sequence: CASSVAAGLRAGANVLTF.

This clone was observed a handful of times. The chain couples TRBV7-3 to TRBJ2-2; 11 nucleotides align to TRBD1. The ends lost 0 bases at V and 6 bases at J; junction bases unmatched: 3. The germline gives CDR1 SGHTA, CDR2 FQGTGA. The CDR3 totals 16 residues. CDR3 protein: CASSLTGQGAPGELFF. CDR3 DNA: TGTGCCAGCAGCTTAACTGGACAGGGGGCCCCCGGGGAGCTGTTTTTT.

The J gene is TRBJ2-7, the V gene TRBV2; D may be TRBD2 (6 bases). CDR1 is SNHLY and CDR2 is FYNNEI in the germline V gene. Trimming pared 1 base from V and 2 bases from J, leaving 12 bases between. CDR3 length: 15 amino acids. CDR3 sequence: CASSEGGDSAYEQYV. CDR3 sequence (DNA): TGTGCCAGCAGTGAAGGGGGGGACTCCGCCTACGAGCAGTACGTC.

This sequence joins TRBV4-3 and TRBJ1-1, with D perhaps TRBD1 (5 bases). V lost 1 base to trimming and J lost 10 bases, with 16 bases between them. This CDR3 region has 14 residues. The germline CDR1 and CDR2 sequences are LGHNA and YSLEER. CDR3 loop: CASSQGGGRVGAFF. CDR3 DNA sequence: TGCGCCAGCAGCCAAGGCGGTGGCAGGGTAGGAGCTTTCTTT.

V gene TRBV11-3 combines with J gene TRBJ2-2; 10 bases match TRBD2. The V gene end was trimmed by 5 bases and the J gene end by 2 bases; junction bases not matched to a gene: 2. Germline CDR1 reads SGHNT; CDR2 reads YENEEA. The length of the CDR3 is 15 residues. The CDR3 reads CASSRTSGNTGELFF. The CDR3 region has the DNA TGTGCCAGCAGCAGGACTAGCGGAAACACCGGGGAGCTGTTTTTT.

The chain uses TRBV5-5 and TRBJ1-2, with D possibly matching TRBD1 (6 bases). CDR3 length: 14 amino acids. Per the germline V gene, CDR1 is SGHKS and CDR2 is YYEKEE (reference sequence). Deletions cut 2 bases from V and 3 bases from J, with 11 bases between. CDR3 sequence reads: CASSFAGDDYGYTF. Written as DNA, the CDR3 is TGTGCCAGCAGCTTCGCAGGGGATGACTATGGCTACACCTTC. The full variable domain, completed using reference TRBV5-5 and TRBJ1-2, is DAGVTQSPTHLIKTRGQQVTLRCSPISGHKSVSWYQQVLGQGPQFIFQYYEKEERGRGNFPDRFSARQFPNYSSELNVNALLLGDSALYLCASSFAGDDYGYTFGSGTRLTVV.

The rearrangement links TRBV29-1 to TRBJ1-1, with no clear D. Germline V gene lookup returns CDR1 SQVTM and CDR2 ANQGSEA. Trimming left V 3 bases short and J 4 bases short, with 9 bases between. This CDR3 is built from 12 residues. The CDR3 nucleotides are TGCAGCGTTGACACGGTGATCACTGAAGCTTTCTTT. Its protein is CSVDTVITEAFF.

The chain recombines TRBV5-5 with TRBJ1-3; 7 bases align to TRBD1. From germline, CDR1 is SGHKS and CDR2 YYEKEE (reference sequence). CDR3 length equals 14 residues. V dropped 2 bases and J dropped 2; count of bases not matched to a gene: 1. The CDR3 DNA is TGTGCCAGCAGCTTCGACAGGGCTGGAAACACCATATATTTT. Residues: CASSFDRAGNTIYF.

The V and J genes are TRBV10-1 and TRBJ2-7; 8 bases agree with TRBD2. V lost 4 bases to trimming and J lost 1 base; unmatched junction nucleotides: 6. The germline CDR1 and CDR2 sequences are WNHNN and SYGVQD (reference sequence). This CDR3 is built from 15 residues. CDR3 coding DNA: TGCGCCAGCAGTGCCGCTAGCGGGCCTTCCTACGAGCAGTACGTC. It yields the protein CASSAASGPSYEQYV.

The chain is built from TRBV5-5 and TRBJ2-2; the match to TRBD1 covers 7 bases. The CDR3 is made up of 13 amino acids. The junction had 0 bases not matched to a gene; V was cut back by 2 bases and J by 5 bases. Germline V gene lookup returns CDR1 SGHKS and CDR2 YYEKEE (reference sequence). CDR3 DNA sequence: TGTGCCAGCAGCTTACAGGGGACCGGGGAGCTGTTTTTT. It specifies CASSLQGTGELFF.

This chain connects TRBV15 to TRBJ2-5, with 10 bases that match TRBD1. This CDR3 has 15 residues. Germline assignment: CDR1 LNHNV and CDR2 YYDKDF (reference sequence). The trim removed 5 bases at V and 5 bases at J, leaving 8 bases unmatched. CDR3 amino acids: CATSGQGGHLETQYF. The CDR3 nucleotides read TGTGCCACCAGCGGACAGGGGGGGCACCTGGAGACCCAGTACTTC.

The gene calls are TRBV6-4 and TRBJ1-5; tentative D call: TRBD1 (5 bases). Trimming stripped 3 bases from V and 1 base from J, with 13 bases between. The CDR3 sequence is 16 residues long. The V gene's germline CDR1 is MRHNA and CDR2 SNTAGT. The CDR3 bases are TGTGCCAGCAGTGAACGGACACCTGGGAGCAATCAGCCCCAGCATTTT. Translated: CASSERTPGSNQPQHF.